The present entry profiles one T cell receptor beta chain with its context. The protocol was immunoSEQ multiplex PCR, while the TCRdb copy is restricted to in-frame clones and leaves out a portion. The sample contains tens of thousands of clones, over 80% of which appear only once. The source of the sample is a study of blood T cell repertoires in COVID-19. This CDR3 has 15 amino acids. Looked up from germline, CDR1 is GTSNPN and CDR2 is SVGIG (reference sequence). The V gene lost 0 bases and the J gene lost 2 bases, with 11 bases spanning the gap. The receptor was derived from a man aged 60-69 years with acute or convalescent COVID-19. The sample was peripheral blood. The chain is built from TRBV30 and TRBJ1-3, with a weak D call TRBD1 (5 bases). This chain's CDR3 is CAWSVKGYPGNTIYF. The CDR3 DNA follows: TGTGCCTGGAGTGTTAAGGGGTATCCTGGAAACACCATATATTTT.